The 12 T cell receptor beta chains below were found in one sample sequenced in a study of blood T cell repertoires in COVID-19. Clones were sequenced by immunoSEQ multiplex PCR, and TCRdb holds only the in-frame ones, with some missing. This table has 74,000 or so clones, 80% to 90% appearing once. The sample consisted of peripheral blood. The receptors here all came from a human donor in a cohort sampled during active COVID-19.

This chain uses TRBV29-1 with TRBJ1-1; TRBD1 matches at 7 bases. The V gene end was trimmed by 5 bases and the J gene end by 3 bases; junction bases not matched to a gene: 12. In germline, CDR1 is SQVTM, CDR2 ANQGSEA. This CDR3 region has 15 residues. The DNA for the CDR3 is TGCAGCGTTTACCCATCGACAGGGCAATACACTGAAGCTTTCTTT. Its translation: CSVYPSTGQYTEAFF.

This chain links TRBV5-1 with TRBJ1-2; D gene uncertain. Trimming cost V 4 bases and J 2 bases, with 6 bases left between them. The CDR3 covers 12 residues. In germline, CDR1 is SGHRS, CDR2 YFSETQ. In DNA form, the CDR3 reads TGCGCCAGCAGCCCGGGGAACTATGGCTACACCTTC. This sequence encodes CASSPGNYGYTF.

The chain recombines TRBV13 with TRBJ1-4, with D perhaps matching TRBD1 (6 bases). Trimming removed 5 bases at V and 8 bases at J, with 15 bases between. The CDR3 runs 14 residues. Germline lookup yields CDR1 PRHDT and CDR2 FYEKMQ (reference sequence). CDR3 in amino acids: CASSIQTGGEKLFF. In nucleotides, the CDR3 is TGTGCCAGCAGCATACAGACAGGTGGCGAAAAACTGTTTTTT.

Written as DNA, the CDR3 is TGTGCCAGCAGTTTTGGGTCAGGGGCTGGCTACACCTTC. Translated: CASSFGSGAGYTF. The chain links TRBV27 to TRBJ1-2; D perhaps matches TRBD1 (6 bases). CDR1 is MNHEY, CDR2 SMNVEV, per germline (reference sequence). The V gene lost 3 bases and the J gene lost 7 bases, with 12 bases spanning the gap. This CDR3 is built from 13 residues.

The chain's CDR3 is CASSQNQETQYF. The CDR3 bases are TGTGCCAGTAGCCAAAACCAAGAGACCCAGTACTTC. The chain uses TRBV19 and TRBJ2-5, with D unclear. V gave up 6 bases and J gave up 0 bases, with 5 bases separating them. The CDR3 consists of 12 residues. Germline values: CDR1 LNHDA, CDR2 SQIVND (reference sequence).

V usage is TRBV5-1 and J usage is TRBJ1-4, with D perhaps matching TRBD1 (6 bases). V shed 5 bases and J shed 8 bases, with 16 bases lying between them. Germline CDR1 and CDR2: SGHRS and YFSETQ. There are 14 residues in the CDR3. As DNA, the CDR3 is TGCGCCAGCAGACAGGGAAATCAAGGGGAAAAACTGTTTTTT. Its translation: CASRQGNQGEKLFF.

The chain links TRBV28 to TRBJ1-2; D gene ambiguous. In germline, CDR1 is MDHEN, CDR2 SYDVKM. V was clipped by 5 bases and J by 5 bases, with 6 bases between them. CDR3 length: 11 residues. The CDR3 loop reads CASSTGYGYTF. CDR3 bases: TGTGCCAGCAGTACGGGGTATGGCTACACCTTC.

The rearrangement uses TRBV6-4 and TRBJ2-1; possibly TRBD2 for D (5 bases). The CDR3 runs to 13 residues. In germline, CDR1 is MRHNA, CDR2 SNTAGT. The V end was cut by 0 bases, the J end by 8 bases, with 8 bases between. The CDR3 nucleotides are TGTGCCAGCAGTGACTCCGAGGGCGATGAGCAGTTCTTC. It specifies CASSDSEGDEQFF.

V usage is TRBV5-6 and J usage is TRBJ2-3, with unresolved D. CDR3 length equals 15 residues. V was cut by 2 bases and J by 1 base, with 11 bases left in between. Germline V gives CDR1 SGHDT, CDR2 YYEEEE. The CDR3 sequence is CASSFTNEGTDTQYF. The CDR3 DNA follows: TGTGCCAGCAGCTTTACTAACGAAGGCACAGATACGCAGTATTTT.

The chain is built from TRBV7-8 and TRBJ2-1; 10 bases are a match to TRBD1. The CDR3 is made up of 17 amino acids. The V gene end was trimmed by 11 bases and the J gene end by 0 bases; junction bases not matched to a gene: 13. Germline loops: CDR1 SGHVS, CDR2 FQNEAQ. CDR3 amino acids: CAGGQGHDSSSYNEQFF. CDR3 nucleotide sequence: TGTGCCGGGGGACAGGGGCATGATTCCAGCTCCTACAATGAGCAGTTCTTC.

Regarding this clone: Other DNA sequences in the sample encode the same CDR3. The CDR3 here is CASSSQGFEQYF. The CDR3 DNA is TGTGCCAGCAGTTCACAGGGTTTCGAGCAGTACTTC. The V gene is TRBV6-5, the J gene TRBJ2-7, with D possibly being TRBD1 (6 bases). CDR1 is MNHEY, CDR2 SVGAGI, per germline. This CDR3 region has 12 residues. With 4 bases removed from V and 6 bases from J, the gap between germline ends came to 10 bases.

The rearrangement links TRBV6-5 to TRBJ2-1; weak D call: TRBD1 (5 bases). The CDR3 is made up of 13 amino acids. The V end was cut by 4 bases, the J end by 8 bases, with 12 bases between. Germline V gene sequence: CDR1 MNHEY, CDR2 SVGAGI. Here the CDR3 reads CASSLQERDEQFF. Here the CDR3 DNA reads TGTGCCAGCAGTTTACAGGAAAGAGATGAGCAGTTCTTC.